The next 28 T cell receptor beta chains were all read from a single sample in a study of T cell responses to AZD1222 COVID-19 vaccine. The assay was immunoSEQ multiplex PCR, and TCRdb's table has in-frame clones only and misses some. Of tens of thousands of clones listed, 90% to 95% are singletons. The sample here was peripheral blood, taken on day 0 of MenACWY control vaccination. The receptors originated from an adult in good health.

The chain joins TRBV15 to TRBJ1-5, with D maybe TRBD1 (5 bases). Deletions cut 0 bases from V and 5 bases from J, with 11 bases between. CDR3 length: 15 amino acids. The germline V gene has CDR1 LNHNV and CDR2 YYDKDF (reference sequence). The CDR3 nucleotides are TGTGCCACCAGCAGAGAGGGGCAGGGAGATCAGCCCCAGCATTTT. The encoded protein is CATSREGQGDQPQHF.

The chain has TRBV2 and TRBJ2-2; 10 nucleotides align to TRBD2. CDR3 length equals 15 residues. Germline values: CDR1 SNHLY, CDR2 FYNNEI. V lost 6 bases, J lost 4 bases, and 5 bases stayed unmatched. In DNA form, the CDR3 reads TGTGCCAGCAGCTGGACTAGCGGAAGCACCGGGGAGCTGTTTTTT. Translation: CASSWTSGSTGELFF. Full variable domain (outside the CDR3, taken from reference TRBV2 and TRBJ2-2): EPEVTQTPSHQVTQMGQEVILRCVPISNHLYFYWYRQILGQKVEFLVSFYNNEISEKSEIFDDQFSVERPDGSNFTLKIRSTKLEDSAMYFCASSWTSGSTGELFFGEGSRLTVL.

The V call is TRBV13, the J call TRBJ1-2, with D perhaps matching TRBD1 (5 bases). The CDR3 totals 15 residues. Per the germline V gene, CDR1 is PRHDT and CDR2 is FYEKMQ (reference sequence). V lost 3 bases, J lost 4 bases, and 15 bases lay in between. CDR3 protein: CASSFKGQGVYGYTF. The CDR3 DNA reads TGTGCCAGCAGCTTTAAGGGTCAGGGCGTCTATGGCTACACCTTC.

The chain's CDR3 is CASSDRDLGGPQHF. As DNA, the CDR3 is TGTGCCAGCAGTGATAGGGACCTCGGAGGGCCCCAGCATTTT. The chain employs TRBV25-1 and TRBJ1-5; possible D gene TRBD1, 5 bases. Germline lookup yields CDR1 MGHDK and CDR2 SYGVNS. This CDR3 contains 14 residues. V was cut by 3 bases and J by 9 bases, with 15 bases left in between.

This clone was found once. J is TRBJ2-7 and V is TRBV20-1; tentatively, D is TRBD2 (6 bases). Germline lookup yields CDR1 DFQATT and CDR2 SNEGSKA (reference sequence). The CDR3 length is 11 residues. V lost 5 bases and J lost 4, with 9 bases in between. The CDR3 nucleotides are TGCAGTGCTGGTAGCGGATACGAGCAGTACTTC. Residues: CSAGSGYEQYF.

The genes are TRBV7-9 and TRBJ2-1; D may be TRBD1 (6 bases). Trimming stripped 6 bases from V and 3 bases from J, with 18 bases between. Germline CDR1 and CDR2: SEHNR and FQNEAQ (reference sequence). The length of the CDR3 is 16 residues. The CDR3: CASRRYRVGDYNEQFF. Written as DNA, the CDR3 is TGTGCCAGCAGACGGTACAGGGTAGGGGACTACAATGAGCAGTTCTTC.

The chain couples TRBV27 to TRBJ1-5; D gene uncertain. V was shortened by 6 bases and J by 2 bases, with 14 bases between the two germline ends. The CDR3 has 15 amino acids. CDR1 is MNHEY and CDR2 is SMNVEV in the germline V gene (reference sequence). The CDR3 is CASSLVGSGNQPQHF. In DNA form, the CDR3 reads TGTGCCAGCAGCTTGGTAGGGTCTGGCAATCAGCCCCAGCATTTT.

The CDR3 region has the DNA TGTGCCAGCCGACGGACGGGGAACACTGAAGCTTTCTTT. This codes for CASRRTGNTEAFF. The chain uses TRBV5-6 and TRBJ1-1; D unclear. V gave up 7 bases and J gave up 1 base, with 11 bases separating them. This CDR3 is built from 13 residues. Per the germline V gene, CDR1 is SGHDT and CDR2 is YYEEEE.

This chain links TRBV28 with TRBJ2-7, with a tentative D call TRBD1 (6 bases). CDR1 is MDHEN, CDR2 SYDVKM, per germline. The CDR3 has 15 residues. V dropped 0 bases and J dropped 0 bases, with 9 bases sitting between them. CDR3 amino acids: CASSLWQGHSYEQYF. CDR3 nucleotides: TGTGCCAGCAGTTTATGGCAGGGGCACTCCTACGAGCAGTACTTC.

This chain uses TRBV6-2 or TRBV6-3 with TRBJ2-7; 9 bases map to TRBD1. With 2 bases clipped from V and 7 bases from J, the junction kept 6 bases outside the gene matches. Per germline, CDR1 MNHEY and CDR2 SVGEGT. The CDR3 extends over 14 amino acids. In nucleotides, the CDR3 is TGTGCCAGCAGTTACGTATACAGGGGGCAGGAGCAGTACTTC. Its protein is CASSYVYRGQEQYF.

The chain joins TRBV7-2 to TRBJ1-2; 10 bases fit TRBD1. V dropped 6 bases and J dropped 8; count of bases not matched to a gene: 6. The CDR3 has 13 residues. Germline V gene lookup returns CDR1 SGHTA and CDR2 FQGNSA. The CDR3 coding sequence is TGTGCCAGCAGGGCTGGGACAGGGGACGGCTACACCTTC. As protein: CASRAGTGDGYTF.

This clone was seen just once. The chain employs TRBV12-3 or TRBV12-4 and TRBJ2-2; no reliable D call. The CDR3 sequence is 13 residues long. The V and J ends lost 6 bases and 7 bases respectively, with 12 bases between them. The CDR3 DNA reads TGTGCCAGCAGGGACCGACCCGACGGGGAGCTGTTTTTT. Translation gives CASRDRPDGELFF.

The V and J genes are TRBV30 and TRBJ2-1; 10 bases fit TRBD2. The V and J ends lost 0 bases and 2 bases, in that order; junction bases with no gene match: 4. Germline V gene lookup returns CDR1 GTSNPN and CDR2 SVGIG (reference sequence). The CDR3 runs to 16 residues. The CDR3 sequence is CAWSVSGLAAYNEQFF. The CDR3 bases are TGTGCCTGGAGTGTAAGCGGACTAGCGGCCTACAATGAGCAGTTCTTC.

The CDR3 DNA reads TGTGCCAGCTCACGCTCATCAGGGTTGGAGACCCAGTACTTC. Translated, it gives CASSRSSGLETQYF. The genes are TRBV18 and TRBJ2-5; a possible D gene is TRBD1 (5 bases). CDR1 and CDR2 (germline): KGHSH, LQKENI. The CDR3 contains 14 residues. Trimming stripped 4 bases from V and 5 bases from J, with 14 bases between.

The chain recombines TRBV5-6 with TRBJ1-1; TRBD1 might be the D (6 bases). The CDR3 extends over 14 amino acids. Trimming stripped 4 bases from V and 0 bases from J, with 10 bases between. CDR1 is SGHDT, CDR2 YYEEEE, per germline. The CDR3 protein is CASSPTGMNTEAFF. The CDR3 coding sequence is TGTGCCAGCAGCCCAACAGGGATGAACACTGAAGCTTTCTTT.

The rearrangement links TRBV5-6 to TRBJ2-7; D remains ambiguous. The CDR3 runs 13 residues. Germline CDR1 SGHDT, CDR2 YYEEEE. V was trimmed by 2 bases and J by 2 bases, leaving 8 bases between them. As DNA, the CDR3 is TGTGCCAGCAGCTTATCTTTCACCTACGAGCAGTACTTC. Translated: CASSLSFTYEQYF. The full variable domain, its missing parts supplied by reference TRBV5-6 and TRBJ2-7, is DAGVTQSPTHLIKTRGQQVTLRCSPKSGHDTVSWYQQALGQGPQFIFQYYEEEERQRGNFPDRFSGHQFPNYSSELNVNALLLGDSALYLCASSLSFTYEQYFGPGTRLTVT.

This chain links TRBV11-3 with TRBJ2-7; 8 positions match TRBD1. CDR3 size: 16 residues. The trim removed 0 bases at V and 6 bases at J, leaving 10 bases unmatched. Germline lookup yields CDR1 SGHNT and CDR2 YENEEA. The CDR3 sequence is CASSLDYETGAREQYF. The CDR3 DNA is TGTGCCAGCAGCTTAGATTACGAGACAGGGGCTCGCGAGCAGTACTTC. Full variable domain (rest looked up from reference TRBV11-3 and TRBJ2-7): EAGVVQSPRYKIIEKKQPVAFWCNPISGHNTLYWYLQNLGQGPELLIRYENEEAVDDSQLPKDRFSAERLKGVDSTLKIQPAELGDSAVYLCASSLDYETGAREQYFGPGTRLTVT.

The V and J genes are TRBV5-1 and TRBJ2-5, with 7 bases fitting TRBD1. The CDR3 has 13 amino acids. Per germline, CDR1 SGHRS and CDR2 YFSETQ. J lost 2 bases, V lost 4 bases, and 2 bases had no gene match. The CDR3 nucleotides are TGCGCCAGCAGCCCAGGGGGACAAGAGACCCAGTACTTC. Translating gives CASSPGGQETQYF.

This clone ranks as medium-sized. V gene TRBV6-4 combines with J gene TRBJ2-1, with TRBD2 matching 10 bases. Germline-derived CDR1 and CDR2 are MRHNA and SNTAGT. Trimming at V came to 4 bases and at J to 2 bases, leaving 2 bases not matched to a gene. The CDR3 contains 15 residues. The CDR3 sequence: CASSALAGAYNEQFF. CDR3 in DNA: TGTGCCAGCAGTGCCCTAGCGGGAGCCTACAATGAGCAGTTCTTC.

For the CDR3, the DNA is TGCGCCAGCAGCCAAGATAGGGGCACGCCCCAGCATTTT. Protein product: CASSQDRGTPQHF. The chain couples TRBV4-3 to TRBJ1-5; possible D gene TRBD1, 5 bases. V was shortened by 0 bases and J by 9 bases, with 9 bases between the two germline ends. Germline assignment: CDR1 LGHNA and CDR2 YSLEER. There are 13 residues in the CDR3.

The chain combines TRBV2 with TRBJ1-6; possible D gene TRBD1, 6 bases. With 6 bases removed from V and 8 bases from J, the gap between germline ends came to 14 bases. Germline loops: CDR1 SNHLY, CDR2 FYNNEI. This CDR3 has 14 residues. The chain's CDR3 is CASRVQGRDSPLHF. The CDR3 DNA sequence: TGTGCCAGCAGAGTACAGGGACGGGATTCACCCCTCCACTTT.

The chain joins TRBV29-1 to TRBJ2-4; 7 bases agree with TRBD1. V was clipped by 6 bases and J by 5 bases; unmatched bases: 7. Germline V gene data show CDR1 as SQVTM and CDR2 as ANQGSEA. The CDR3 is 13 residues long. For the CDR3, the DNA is TGCAGCGTCAAACTTCAGGGGGAAAACATTCAGTACTTC. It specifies CSVKLQGENIQYF. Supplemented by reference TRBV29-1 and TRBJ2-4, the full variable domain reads SAVISQKPSRDICQRGTSLTIQCQVDSQVTMMFWYRQQPGQSLTLIATANQGSEATYESGFVIDKFPISRPNLTFSTLTVSNMSPEDSSIYLCSVKLQGENIQYFGAGTRLSVL.

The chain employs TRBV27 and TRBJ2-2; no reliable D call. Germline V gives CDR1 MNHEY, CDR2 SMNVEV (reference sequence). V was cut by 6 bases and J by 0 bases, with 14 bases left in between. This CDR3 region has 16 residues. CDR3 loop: CASRATYSANTGELFF. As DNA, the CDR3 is TGTGCCAGCAGGGCGACTTACTCCGCGAACACCGGGGAGCTGTTTTTT.

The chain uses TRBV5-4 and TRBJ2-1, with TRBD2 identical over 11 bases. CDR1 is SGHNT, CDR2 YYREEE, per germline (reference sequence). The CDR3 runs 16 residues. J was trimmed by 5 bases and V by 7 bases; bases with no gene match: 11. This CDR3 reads CASLRLTSGIDNEQFF. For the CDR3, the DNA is TGTGCCAGCCTTCGACTGACTAGCGGGATCGACAATGAGCAGTTCTTC.

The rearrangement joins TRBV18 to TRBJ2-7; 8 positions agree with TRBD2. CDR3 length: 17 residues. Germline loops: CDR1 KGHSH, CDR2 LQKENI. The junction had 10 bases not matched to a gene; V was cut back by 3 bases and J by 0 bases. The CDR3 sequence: CASSPQGGSGSSYEQYF. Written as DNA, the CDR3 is TGTGCCAGCTCACCTCAAGGGGGGAGCGGGAGCTCCTACGAGCAGTACTTC.

The chain's CDR3 is CASSLWDGQDQRQPQHF. The CDR3 DNA follows: TGTGCCAGCAGCTTGTGGGACGGACAGGACCAGAGGCAGCCCCAGCATTTT. The J gene is TRBJ1-5, the V gene TRBV5-8; 7 nucleotides line up with TRBD1. Germline CDR1 SGHTS, CDR2 YDEGEE. The CDR3 loop spans 17 amino acids. V was clipped by 1 base and J by 7 bases; unmatched bases: 14.

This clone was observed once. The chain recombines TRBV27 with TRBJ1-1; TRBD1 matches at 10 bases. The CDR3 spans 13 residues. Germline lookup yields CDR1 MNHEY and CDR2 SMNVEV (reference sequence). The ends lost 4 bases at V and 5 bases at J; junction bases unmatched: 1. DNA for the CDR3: TGTGCCAGCAGTTCGGACAGGGGGACTGAAGCTTTCTTT. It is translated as CASSSDRGTEAFF.

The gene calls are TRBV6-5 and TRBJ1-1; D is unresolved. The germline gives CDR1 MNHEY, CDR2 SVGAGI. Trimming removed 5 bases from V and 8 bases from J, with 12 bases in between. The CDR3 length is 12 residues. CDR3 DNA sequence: TGTGCCAGCAGTCCACAGAATCGGGAAGCTTTCTTT. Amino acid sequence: CASSPQNREAFF.